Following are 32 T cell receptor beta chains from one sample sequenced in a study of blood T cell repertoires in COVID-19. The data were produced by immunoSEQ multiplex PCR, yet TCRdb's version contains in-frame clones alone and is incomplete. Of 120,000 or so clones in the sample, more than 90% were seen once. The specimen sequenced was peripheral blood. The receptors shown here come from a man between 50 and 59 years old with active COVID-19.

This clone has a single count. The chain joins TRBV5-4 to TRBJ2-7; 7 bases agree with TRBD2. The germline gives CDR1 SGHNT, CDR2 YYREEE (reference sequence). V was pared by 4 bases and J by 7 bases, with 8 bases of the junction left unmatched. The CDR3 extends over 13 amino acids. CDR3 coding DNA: TGTGCCAGCAGCCTAATGTTGGGGGGGGAGCAGTACGTC. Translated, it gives CASSLMLGGEQYV.

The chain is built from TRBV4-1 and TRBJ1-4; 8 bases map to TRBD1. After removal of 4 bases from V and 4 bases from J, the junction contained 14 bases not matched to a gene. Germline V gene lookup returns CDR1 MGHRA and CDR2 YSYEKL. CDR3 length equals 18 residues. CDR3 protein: CASSPGGGRGRGNEKLFF. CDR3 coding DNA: TGCGCCAGCAGCCCGGGGGGAGGCAGGGGGCGAGGTAATGAAAAACTGTTTTTT.

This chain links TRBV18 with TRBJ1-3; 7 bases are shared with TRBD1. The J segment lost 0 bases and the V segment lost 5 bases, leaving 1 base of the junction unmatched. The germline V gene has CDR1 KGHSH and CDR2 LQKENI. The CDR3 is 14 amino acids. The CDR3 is CASSGTASGNTIYF. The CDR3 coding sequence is TGTGCCAGCTCAGGGACAGCCTCTGGAAACACCATATATTTT.

For the CDR3, the DNA is TGTGCCAGCAGCATCCAGATAAACACCGGGGAGCTGTTTTTT. This sequence encodes CASSIQINTGELFF. V usage is TRBV4-2 and J usage is TRBJ2-2; no reliable D call. Per germline, CDR1 LGHNA and CDR2 YNFKEQ. The CDR3 loop spans 14 amino acids. V was pared by 5 bases and J by 2 bases, with 9 bases between.

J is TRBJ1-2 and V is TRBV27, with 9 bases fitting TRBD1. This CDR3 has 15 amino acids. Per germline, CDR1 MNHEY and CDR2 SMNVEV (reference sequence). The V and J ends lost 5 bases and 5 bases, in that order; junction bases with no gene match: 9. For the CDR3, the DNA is TGTGCCAGCAGTGCCTTAGACAGGGGGGGTTATGGCTACACCTTC. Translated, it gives CASSALDRGGYGYTF.

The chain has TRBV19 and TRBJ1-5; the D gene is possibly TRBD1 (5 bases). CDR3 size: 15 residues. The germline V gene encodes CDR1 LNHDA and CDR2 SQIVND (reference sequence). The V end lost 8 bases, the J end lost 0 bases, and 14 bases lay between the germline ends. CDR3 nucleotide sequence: TGTGCCAGTGCAGGGATGGGCGGTAGCAATCAGCCCCAGCATTTT. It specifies CASAGMGGSNQPQHF.

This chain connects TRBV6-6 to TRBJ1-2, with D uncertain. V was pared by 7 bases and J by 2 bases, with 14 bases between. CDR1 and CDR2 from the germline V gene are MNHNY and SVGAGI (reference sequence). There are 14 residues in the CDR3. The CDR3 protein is CASNPSGTNYGYTF. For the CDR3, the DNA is TGTGCCAGCAACCCCTCGGGAACAAACTATGGCTACACCTTC.

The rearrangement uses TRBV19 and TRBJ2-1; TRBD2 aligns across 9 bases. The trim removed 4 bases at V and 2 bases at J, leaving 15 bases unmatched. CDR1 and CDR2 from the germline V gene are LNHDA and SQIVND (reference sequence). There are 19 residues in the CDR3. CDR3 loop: CASSRHLGASGTAYNEQFF. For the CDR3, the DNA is TGTGCCAGTAGTAGACATTTGGGGGCTAGCGGGACAGCCTACAATGAGCAGTTCTTC.

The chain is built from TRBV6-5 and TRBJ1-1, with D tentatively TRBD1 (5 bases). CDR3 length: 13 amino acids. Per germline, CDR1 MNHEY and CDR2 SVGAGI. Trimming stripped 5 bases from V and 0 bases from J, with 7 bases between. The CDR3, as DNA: TGTGCCAGCAGTCCAGGGATGAACACTGAAGCTTTCTTT. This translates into CASSPGMNTEAFF.

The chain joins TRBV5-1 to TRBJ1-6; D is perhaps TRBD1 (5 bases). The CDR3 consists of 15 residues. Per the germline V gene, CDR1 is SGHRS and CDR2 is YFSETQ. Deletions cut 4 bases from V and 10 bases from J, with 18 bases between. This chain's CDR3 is CASSTLGQGGSPLHF. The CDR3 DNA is TGCGCCAGCAGCACATTAGGGCAGGGAGGATCACCCCTCCACTTT.

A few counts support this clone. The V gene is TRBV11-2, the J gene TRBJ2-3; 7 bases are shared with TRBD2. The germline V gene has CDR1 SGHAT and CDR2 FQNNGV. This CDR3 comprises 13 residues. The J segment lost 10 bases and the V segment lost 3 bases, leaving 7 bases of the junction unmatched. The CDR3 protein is CASSFGGDVAQYF. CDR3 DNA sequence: TGTGCCAGCAGCTTTGGGGGGGACGTTGCGCAGTATTTT.

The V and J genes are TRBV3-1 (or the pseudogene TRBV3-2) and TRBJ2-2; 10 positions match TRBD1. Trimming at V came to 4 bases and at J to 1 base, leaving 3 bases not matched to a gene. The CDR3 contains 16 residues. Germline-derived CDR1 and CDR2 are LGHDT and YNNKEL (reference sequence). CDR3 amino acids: CASSPTGGGNTGELFF. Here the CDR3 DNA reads TGTGCCAGCAGCCCGACAGGGGGCGGGAACACCGGGGAGCTGTTTTTT.

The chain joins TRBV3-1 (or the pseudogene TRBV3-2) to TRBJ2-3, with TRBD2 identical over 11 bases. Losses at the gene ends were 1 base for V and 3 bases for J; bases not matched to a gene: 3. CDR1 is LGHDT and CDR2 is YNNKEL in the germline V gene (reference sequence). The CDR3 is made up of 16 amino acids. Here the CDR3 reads CASSQGSGGATDTQYF. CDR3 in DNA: TGTGCCAGCAGCCAAGGTAGCGGGGGGGCAACAGATACGCAGTATTTT.

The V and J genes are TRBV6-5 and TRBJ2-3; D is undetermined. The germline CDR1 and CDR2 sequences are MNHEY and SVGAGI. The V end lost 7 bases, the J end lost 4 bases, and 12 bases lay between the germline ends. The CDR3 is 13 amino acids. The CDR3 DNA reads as TGTGCCAGCAAGAGTACAGTCCCAGATACGCAGTATTTT. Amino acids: CASKSTVPDTQYF.

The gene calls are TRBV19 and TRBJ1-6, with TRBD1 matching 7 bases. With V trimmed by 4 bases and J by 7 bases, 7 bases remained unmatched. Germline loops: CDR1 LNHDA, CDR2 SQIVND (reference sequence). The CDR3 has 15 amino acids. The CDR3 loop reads CASSTRQGLNSPLHF. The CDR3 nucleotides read TGTGCCAGTAGTACCCGACAGGGCTTGAATTCACCCCTCCACTTT. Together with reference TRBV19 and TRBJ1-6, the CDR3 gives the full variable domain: DGGITQSPKYLFRKEGQNVTLSCEQNLNHDAMYWYRQDPGQGLRLIYYSQIVNDFQKGDIAEGYSVSREKKESFPLTVTSAQKNPTAFYLCASSTRQGLNSPLHFGNGTRLTVT.

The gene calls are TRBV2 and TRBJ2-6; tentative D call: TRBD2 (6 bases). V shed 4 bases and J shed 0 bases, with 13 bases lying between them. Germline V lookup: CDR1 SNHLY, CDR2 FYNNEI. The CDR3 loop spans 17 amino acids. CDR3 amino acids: CASSGGLRTSGANVLTF. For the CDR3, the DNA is TGTGCCAGCAGTGGGGGACTGAGGACCTCTGGGGCCAACGTCCTGACTTTC.

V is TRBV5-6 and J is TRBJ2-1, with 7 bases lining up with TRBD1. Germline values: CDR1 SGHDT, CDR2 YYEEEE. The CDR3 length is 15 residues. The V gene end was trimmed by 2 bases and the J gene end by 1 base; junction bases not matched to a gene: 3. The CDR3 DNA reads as TGTGCCAGCAGCTTACCGGGACAGTCCTACAATGAGCAGTTCTTC. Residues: CASSLPGQSYNEQFF.

The CDR3 reads CASSLRGQTGNYGYTF. CDR3 coding DNA: TGTGCCAGCAGCTTAAGGGGGCAGACAGGGAACTATGGCTACACCTTC. The genes are TRBV7-2 and TRBJ1-2; 7 bases match TRBD1. The trim removed 2 bases at V and 2 bases at J, leaving 8 bases unmatched. The CDR3 length is 16 residues. The V gene's germline CDR1 is SGHTA and CDR2 FQGNSA.

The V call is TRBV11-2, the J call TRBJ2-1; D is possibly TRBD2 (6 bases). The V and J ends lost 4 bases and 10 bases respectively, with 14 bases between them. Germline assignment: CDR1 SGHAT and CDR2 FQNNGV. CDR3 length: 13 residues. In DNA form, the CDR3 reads TGTGCCAGCAGCTCTTCGACTAGTAACGAGCAGTTCTTC. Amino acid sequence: CASSSSTSNEQFF.

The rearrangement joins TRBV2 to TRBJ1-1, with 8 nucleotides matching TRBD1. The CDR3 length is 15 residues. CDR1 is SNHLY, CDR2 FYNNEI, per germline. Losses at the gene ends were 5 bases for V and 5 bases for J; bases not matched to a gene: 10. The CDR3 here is CASSLGQGGATEAFF. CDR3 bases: TGTGCCAGCAGTCTCGGACAGGGCGGTGCGACTGAAGCTTTCTTT. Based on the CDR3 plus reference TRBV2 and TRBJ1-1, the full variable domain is EPEVTQTPSHQVTQMGQEVILRCVPISNHLYFYWYRQILGQKVEFLVSFYNNEISEKSEIFDDQFSVERPDGSNFTLKIRSTKLEDSAMYFCASSLGQGGATEAFFGQGTRLTVV.

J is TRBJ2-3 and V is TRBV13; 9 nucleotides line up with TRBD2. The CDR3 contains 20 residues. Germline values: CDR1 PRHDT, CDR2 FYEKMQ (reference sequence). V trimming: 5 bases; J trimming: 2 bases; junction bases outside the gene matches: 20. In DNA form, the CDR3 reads TGTGCCAGCAGCCCCAGGTGGGGGGCTCGGGTAGCGGGGGTCACAGATACGCAGTATTTT. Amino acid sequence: CASSPRWGARVAGVTDTQYF.

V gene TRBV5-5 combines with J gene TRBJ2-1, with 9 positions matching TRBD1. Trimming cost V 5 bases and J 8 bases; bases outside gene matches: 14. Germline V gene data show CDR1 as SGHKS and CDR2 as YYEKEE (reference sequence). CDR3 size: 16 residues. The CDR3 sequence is CASSFGQGSAADEQFF. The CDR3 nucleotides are TGTGCCAGCAGTTTTGGACAGGGGTCGGCTGCGGATGAGCAGTTCTTC.

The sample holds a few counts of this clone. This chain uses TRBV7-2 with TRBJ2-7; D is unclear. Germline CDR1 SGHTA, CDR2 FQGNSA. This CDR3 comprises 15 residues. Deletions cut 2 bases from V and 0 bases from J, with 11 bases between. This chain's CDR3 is CASSLSVFSSYEQYF. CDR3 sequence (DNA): TGTGCCAGCAGCTTATCCGTTTTTAGCTCCTACGAGCAGTACTTC.

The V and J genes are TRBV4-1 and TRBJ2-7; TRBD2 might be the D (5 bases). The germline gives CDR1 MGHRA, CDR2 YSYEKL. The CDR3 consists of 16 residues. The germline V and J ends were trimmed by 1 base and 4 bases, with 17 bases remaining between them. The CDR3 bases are TGCGCCAGCAGCCAAGGGCCAGCGGTACCCTCTTACGAGCAGTACTTC. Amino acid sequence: CASSQGPAVPSYEQYF.

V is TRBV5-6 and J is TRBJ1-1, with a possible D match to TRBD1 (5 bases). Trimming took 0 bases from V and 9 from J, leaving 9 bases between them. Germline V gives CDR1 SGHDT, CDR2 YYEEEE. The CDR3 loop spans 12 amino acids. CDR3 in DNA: TGTGCCAGCAGCTTGGTACCAGGGCAAGCTTTCTTT. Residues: CASSLVPGQAFF.

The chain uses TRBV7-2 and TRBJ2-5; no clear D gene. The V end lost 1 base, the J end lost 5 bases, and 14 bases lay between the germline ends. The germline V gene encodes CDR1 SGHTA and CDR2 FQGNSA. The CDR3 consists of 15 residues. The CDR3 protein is CASSLEGFLRETQYF. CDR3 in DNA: TGTGCCAGCAGCTTAGAAGGTTTCCTCAGGGAGACCCAGTACTTC.

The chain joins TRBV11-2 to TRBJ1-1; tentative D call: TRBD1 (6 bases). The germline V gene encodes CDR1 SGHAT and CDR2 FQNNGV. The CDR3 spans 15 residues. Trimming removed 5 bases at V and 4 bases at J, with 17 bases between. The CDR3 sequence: CASSLLQGGGTEAFF. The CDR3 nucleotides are TGTGCCAGCAGCCTGTTACAGGGTGGGGGCACTGAAGCTTTCTTT.

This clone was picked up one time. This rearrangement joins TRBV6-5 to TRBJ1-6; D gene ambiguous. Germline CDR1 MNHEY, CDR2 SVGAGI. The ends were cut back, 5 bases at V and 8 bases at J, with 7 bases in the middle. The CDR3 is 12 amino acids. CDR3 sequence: CASSPGYSPLHF. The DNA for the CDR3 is TGTGCCAGCAGTCCAGGATATTCACCCCTCCACTTT.

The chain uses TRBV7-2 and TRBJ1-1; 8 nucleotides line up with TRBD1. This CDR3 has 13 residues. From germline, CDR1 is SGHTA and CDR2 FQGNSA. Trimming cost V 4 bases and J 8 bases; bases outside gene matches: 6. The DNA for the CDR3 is TGTGCCAGCAGCTCGGCAGGGGGCACCGAAGCTTTCTTT. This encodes CASSSAGGTEAFF.

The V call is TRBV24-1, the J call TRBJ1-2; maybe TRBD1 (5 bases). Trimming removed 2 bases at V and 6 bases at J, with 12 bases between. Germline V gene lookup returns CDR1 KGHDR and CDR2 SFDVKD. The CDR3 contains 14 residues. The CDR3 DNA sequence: TGTGCCACCAGTGATTCCCGGCGGGGCCATGGCTACACCTTC. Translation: CATSDSRRGHGYTF.

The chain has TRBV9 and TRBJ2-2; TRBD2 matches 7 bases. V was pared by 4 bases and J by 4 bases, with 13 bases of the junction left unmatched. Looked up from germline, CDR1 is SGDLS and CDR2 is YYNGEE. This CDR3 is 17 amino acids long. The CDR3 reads CASSPVPAGVGTGELFF. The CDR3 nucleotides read TGTGCCAGCAGCCCCGTGCCGGCGGGAGTAGGCACCGGGGAGCTGTTTTTT. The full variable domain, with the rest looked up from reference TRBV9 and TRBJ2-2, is DSGVTQTPKHLITATGQRVTLRCSPRSGDLSVYWYQQSLDQGLQFLIQYYNGEERAKGNILERFSAQQFPDLHSELNLSSLELGDSALYFCASSPVPAGVGTGELFFGEGSRLTVL.

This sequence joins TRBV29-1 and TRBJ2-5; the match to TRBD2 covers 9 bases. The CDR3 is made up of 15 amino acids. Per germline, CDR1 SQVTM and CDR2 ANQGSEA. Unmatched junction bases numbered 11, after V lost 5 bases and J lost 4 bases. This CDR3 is CSVPIQRGAGETQYF. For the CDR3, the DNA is TGCAGCGTTCCTATTCAGCGGGGGGCGGGAGAGACCCAGTACTTC.